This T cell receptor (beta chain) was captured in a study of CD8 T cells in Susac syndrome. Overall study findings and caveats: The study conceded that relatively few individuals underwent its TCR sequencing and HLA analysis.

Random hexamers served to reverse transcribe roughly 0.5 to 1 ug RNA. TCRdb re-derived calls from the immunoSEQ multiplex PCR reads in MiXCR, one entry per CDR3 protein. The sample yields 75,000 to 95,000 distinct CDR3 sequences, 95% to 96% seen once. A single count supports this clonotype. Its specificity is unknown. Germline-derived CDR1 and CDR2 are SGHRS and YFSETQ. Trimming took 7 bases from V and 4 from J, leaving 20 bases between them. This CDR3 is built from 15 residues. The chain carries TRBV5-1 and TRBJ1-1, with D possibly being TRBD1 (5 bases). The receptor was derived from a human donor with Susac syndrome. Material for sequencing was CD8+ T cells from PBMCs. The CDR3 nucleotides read TGCGCCAGCTTTGGGGCAGGGCGTAGTTCCACTGAAGCTTTCTTT. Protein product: CASFGAGRSSTEAFF.